This record looks at one T cell receptor beta chain sequence and its context. This record belongs to a study of cytomegalovirus exposure and HLA in healthy donors. The PCR had 60 Vbeta and 13 Jbeta primers. Authors' data handling: Approximately 11 million of 70 million to 80 million unique TCR beta chains were shared, per a later count. Here immunoSEQ multiplex PCR was the method, and the copy in TCRdb shows in-frame clones only, minus some. The DNA gave D and trimming, while V, J and clone size come from that table. The sample includes 80,000 to 90,000 clones, more than 60% seen only once; the top ten take approximately 2.8%. The CDR3 runs to 14 residues. Germline-derived CDR1 and CDR2 are SGHDT and YYEEEE. Trimming pared 1 base from V and 3 bases from J, leaving 11 bases between.

Sequencing was carried out using PBMCs. V and J are TRBV5-6 and TRBJ2-7, with D perhaps TRBD1 (5 bases). This clonotype originated in a man aged 30-40 years in good health and CMV-seronegative. CDR3 bases: TGTGCCAGCAGCTTGATAGGGGATAGCTACGAGCAGTACTTC. It codes for CASSLIGDSYEQYF.